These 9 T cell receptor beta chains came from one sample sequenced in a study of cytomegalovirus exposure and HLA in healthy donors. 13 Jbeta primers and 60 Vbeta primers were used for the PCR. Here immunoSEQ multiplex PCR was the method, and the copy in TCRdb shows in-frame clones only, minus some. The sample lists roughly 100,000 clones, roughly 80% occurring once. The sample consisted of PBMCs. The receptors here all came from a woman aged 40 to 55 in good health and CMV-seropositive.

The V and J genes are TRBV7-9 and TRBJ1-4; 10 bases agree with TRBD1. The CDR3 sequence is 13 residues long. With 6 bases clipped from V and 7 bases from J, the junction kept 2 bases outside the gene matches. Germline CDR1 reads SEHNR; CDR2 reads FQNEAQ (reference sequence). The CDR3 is CASSRQGAEKLFF. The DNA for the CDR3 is TGTGCCAGCAGTCGACAGGGGGCTGAAAAACTGTTTTTT.

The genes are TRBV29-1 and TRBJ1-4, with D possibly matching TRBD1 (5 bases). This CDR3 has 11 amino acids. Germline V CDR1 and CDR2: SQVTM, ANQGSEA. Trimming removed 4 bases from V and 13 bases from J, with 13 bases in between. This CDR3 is CSVGMDTGLFF. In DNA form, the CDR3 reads TGCAGCGTTGGGATGGACACCGGACTGTTTTTT.

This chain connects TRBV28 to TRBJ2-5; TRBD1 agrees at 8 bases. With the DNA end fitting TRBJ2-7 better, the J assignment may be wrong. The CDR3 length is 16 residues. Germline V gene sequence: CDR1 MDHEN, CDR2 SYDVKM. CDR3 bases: TGTGCCAGCAGCCCAGGGGGCGACAGGAGCTCCTACGAGCAGTACTTC. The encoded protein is CASSPGGDRSSYEQYF.

The CDR3 loop is CASSPGTSFTETQYF. CDR3 DNA sequence: TGTGCCAGCAGTCCTGGGACTAGTTTTACGGAGACCCAGTACTTC. J is TRBJ2-5 and V is TRBV28; 8 bases agree with TRBD2. With 5 bases clipped from V and 5 bases from J, the junction kept 10 bases outside the gene matches. CDR3 length: 15 residues. Germline V CDR1 and CDR2: MDHEN, SYDVKM.

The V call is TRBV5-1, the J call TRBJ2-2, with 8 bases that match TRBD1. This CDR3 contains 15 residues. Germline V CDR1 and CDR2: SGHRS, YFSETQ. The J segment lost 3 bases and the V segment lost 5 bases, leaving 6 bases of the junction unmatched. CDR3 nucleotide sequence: TGCGCCAGCAGACGGGACAGGCAGGACACCGGGGAGCTGTTTTTT. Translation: CASRRDRQDTGELFF.

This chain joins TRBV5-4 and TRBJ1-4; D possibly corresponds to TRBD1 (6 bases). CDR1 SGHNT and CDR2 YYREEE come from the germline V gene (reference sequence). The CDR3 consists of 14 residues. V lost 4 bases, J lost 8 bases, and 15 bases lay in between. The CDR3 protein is CASSARGFGEKLFF. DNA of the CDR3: TGTGCCAGCAGCGCGAGGGGGTTTGGCGAAAAACTGTTTTTT.

CDR3 amino acids: CASSLVVVSGRPYTDTQYF. CDR3 in DNA: TGTGCCAGCAGCTTAGTGGTAGTTAGCGGGAGACCTTACACAGATACGCAGTATTTT. The rearrangement links TRBV11-2 to TRBJ2-3, with 9 nucleotides matching TRBD2. CDR3 length equals 19 residues. V shed 1 base, J shed 2 bases, and the junction held 13 bases outside the gene matches. Germline V gives CDR1 SGHAT, CDR2 FQNNGV.

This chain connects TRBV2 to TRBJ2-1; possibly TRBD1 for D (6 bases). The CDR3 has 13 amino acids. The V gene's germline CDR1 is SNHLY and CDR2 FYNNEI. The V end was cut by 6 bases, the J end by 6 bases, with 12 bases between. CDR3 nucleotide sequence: TGTGCCAGCAGCCAATTACAGGGCAATGAGCAGTTCTTC. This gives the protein CASSQLQGNEQFF.

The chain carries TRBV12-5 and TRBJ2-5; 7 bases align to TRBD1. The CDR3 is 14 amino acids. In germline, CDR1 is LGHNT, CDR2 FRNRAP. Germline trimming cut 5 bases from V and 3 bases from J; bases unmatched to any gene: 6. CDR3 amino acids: CASGPGGSEETQYF. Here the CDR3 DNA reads TGTGCTAGTGGTCCAGGGGGTTCCGAAGAGACCCAGTACTTC.